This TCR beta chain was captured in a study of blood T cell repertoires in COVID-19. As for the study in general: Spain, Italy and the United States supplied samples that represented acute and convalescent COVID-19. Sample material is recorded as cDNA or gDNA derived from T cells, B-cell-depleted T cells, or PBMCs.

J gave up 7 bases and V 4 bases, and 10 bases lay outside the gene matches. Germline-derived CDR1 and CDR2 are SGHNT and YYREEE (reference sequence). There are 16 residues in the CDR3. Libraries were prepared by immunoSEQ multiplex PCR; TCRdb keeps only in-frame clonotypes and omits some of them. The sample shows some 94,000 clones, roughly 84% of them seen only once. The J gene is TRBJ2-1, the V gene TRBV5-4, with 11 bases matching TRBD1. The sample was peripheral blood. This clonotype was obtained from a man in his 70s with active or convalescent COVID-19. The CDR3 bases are TGTGCCAGCAGCCGCCCCGGGACAGGGGGGATTAATGAGCAGTTCTTC. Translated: CASSRPGTGGINEQFF.